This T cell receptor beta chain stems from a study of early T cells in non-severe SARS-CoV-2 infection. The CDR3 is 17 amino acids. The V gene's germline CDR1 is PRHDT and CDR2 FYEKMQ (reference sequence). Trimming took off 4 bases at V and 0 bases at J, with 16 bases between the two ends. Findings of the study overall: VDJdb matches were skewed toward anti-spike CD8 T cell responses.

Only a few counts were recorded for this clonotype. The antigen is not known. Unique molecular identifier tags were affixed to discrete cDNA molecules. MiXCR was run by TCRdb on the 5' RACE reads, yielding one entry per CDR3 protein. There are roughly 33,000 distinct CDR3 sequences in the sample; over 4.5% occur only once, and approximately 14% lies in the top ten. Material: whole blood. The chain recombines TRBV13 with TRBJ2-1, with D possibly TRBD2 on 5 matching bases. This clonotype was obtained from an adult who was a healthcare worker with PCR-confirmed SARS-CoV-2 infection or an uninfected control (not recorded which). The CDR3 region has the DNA TGTGCCAGCAGCTCCTCGGACTCTCCTAGCTCCTACAATGAGCAGTTCTTC. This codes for CASSSSDSPSSYNEQFF.